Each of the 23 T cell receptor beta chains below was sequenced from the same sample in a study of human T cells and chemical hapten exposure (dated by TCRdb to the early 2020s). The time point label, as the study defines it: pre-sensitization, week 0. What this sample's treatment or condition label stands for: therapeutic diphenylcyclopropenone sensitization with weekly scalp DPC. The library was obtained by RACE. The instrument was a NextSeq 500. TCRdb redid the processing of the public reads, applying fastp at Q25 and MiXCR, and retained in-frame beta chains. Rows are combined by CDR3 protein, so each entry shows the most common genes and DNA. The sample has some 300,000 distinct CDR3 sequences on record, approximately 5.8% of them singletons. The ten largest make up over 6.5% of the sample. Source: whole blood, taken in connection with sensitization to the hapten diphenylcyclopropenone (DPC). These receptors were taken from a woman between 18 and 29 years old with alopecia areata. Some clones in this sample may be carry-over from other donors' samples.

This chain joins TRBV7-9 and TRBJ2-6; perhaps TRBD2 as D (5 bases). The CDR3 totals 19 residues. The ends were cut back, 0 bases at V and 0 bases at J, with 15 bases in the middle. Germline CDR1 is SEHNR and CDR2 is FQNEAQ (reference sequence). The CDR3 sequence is CASSLAASGLPSGANVLTF. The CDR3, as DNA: TGTGCCAGCAGCTTAGCCGCCTCAGGACTGCCCTCTGGGGCCAACGTCCTGACTTTC. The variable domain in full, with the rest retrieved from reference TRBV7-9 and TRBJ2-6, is DTGVSQNPRHKITKRGQNVTFRCDPISEHNRLYWYRQTLGQGPEFLTYFQNEAQLEKSRLLSDRFSAERPKGSFSTLEIQRTEQGDSAMYLCASSLAASGLPSGANVLTFGAGSRLTVL.

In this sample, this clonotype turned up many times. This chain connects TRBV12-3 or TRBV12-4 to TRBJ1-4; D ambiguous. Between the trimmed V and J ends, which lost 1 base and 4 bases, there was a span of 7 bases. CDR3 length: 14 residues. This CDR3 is CASSLGDGNEKLFF. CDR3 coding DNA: TGTGCCAGCAGTTTAGGAGACGGTAATGAAAAACTGTTTTTT.

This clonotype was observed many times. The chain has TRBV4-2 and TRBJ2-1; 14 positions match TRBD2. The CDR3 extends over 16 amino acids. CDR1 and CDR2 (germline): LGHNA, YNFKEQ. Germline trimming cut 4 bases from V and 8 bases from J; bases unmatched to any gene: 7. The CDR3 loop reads CASSPTSGGEGDEQFF. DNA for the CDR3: TGTGCCAGCAGCCCGACTAGCGGGGGGGAGGGGGATGAGCAGTTCTTC.

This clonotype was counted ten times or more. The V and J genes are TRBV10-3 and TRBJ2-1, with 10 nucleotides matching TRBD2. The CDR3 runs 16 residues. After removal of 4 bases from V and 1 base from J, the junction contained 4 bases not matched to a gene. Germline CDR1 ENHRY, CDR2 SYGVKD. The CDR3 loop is CAISALAGASYNEQFF. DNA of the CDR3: TGTGCCATCAGTGCCCTAGCGGGGGCTTCCTACAATGAGCAGTTCTTC.

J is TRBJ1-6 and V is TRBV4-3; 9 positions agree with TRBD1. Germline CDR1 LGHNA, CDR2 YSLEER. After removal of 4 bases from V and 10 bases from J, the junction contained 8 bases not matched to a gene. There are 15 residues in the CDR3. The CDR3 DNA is TGCGCCAGCAGCCCAGACGGGACAGGGATCTCACCCCTCCACTTT. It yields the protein CASSPDGTGISPLHF.

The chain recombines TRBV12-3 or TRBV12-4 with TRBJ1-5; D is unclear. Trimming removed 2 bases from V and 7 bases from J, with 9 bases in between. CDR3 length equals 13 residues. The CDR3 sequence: CASSLFAGQPQHF. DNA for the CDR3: TGTGCCAGCAGTTTATTTGCGGGACAGCCCCAGCATTTT.

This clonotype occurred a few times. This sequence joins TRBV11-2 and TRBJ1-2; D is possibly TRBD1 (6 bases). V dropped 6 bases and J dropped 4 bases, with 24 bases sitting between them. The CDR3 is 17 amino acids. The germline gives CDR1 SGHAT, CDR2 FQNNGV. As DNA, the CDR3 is TGTGCCAGCAGGAAACCGGGACAAAAGAGCACCGGCTATGGCTACACCTTC. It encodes CASRKPGQKSTGYGYTF.

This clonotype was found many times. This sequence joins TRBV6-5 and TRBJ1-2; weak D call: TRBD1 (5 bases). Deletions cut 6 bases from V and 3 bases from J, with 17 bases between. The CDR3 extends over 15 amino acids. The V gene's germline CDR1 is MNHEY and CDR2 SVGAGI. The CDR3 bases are TGTGCCAGCAGGGGGAGGGACGATGGGGACTATGGCTACACCTTC. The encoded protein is CASRGRDDGDYGYTF.

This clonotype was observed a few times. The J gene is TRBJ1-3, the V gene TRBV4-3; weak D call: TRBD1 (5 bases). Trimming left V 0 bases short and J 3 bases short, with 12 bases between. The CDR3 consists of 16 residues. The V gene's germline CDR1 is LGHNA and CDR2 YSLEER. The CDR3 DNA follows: TGCGCCAGCAGCCAAGATCGAGTGGGGCATGGAAACACCATATATTTT. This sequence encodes CASSQDRVGHGNTIYF.

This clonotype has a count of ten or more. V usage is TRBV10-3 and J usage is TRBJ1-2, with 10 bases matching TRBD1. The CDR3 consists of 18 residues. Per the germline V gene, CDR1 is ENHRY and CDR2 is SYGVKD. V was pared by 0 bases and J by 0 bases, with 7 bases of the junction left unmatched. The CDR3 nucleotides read TGTGCCATCAGTGAGTCGCTCGGGACAGGGGAATCTAACTATGGCTACACCTTC. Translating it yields CAISESLGTGESNYGYTF.

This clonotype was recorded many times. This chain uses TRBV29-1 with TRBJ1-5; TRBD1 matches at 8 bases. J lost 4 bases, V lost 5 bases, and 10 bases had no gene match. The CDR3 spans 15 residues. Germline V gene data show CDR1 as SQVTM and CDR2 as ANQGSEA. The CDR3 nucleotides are TGCAGCGTTACTCATTCGGACAGGGCGAATCAGCCCCAGCATTTT. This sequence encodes CSVTHSDRANQPQHF.

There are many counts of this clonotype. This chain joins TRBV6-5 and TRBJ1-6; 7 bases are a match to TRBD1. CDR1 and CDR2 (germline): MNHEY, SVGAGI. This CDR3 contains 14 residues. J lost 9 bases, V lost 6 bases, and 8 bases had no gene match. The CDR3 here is CASRPTGVGSPLHF. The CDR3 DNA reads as TGTGCCAGCAGACCCACAGGGGTTGGTTCACCCCTCCACTTT.

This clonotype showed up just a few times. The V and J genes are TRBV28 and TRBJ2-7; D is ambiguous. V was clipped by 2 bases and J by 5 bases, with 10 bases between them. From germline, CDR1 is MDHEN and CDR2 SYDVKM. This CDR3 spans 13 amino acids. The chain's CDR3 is CASSLLGTDEQYF. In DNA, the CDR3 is TGTGCCAGCAGTTTACTCGGAACTGACGAGCAGTACTTC.

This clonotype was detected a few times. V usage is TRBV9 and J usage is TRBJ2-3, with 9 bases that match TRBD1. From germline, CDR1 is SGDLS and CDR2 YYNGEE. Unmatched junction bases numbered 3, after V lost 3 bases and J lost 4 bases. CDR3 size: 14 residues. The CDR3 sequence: CASSATGGADTQYF. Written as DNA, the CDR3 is TGTGCCAGCAGCGCGACAGGGGGGGCAGATACGCAGTATTTT.

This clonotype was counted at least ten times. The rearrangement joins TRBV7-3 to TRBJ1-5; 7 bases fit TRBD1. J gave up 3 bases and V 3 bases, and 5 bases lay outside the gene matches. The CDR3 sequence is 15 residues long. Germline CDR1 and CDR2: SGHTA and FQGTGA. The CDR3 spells CASSLDRTPNQPQHF. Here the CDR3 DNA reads TGTGCCAGCAGCTTGGACAGGACCCCCAATCAGCCCCAGCATTTT.

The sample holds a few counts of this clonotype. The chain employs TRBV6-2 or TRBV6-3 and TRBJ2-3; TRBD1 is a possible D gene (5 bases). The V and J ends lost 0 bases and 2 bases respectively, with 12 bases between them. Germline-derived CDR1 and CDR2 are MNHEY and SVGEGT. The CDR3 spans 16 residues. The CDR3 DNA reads TGTGCCAGCAGTTACTCTCTACAGGTCTTCACAGATACGCAGTATTTT. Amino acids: CASSYSLQVFTDTQYF.

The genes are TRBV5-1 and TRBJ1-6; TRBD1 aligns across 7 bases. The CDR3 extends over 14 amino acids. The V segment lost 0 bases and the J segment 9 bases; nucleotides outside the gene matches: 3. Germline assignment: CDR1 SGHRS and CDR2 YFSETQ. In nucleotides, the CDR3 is TGCGCCAGCAGCTTGGGCCGACAGGGTTCACCCCTCCACTTT. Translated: CASSLGRQGSPLHF.

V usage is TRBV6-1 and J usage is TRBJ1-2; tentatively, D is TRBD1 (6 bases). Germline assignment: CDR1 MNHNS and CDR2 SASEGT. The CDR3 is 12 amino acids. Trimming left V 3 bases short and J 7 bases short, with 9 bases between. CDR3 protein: CASSEGARGYTF. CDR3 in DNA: TGTGCCAGCAGTGAGGGGGCGCGTGGCTACACCTTC.

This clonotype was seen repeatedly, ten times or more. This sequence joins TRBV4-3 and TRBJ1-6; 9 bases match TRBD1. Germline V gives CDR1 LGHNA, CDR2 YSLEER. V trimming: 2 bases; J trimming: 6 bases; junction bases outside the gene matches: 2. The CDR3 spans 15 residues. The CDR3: CASSQLTGGNSPLHF. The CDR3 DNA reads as TGCGCCAGCAGCCAACTGACAGGGGGTAATTCACCCCTCCACTTT.

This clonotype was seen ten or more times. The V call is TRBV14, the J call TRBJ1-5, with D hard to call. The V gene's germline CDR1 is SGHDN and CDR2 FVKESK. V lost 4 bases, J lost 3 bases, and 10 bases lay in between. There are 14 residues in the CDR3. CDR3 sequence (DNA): TGTGCCAGCAGCCGATACTATAACAATCAGCCCCAGCATTTT. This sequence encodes CASSRYYNNQPQHF.

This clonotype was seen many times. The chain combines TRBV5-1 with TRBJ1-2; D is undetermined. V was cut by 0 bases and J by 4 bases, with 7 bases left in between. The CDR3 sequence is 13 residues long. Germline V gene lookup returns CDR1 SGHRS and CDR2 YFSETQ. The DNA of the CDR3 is TGCGCCAGCAGCTTGGCAGCCTTCTATGGCTACACCTTC. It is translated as CASSLAAFYGYTF. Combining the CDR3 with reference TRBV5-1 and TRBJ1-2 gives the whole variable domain KAGVTQTPRYLIKTRGQQVTLSCSPISGHRSVSWYQQTPGQGLQFLFEYFSETQRNKGNFPGRFSGRQFSNSRSEMNVSTLELGDSALYLCASSLAAFYGYTFGSGTRLTVV.

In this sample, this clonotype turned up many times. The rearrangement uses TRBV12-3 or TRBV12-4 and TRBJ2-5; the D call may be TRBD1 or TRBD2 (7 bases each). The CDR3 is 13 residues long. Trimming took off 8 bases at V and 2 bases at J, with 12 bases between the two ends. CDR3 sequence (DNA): TGTGCCAGCTGGGGGGGACAGCAAGAGACCCAGTACTTC. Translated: CASWGGQQETQYF.

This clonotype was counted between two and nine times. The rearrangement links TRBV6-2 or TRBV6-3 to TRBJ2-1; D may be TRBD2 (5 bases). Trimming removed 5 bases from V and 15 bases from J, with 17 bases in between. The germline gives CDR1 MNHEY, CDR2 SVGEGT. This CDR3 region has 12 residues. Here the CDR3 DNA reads TGTGCCAGCAGTCAAGTTCGTGAGGGTAGGTTCTTC. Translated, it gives CASSQVREGRFF.